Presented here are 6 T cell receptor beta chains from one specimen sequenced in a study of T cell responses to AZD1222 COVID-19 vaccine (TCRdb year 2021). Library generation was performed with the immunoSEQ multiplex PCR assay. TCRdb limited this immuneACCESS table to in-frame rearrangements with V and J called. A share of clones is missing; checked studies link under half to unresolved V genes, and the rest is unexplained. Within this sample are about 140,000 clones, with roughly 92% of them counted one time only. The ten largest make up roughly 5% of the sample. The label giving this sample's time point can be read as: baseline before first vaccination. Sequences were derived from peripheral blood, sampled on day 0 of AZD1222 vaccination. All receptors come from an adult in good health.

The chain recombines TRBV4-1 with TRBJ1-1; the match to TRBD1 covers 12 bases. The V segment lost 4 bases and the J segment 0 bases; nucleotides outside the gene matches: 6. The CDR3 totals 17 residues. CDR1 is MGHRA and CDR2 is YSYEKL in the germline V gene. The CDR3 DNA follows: TGCGCCAGCAGCCCTCCGGGACAGGGGGCGATGAACACTGAAGCTTTCTTT. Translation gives CASSPPGQGAMNTEAFF.

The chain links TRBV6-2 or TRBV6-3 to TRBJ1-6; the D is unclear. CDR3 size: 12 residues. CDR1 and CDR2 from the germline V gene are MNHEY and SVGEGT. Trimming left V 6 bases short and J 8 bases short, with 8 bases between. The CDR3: CASRYGDSPLHF. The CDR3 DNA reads TGTGCCAGCAGATACGGCGATTCACCCCTCCACTTT.

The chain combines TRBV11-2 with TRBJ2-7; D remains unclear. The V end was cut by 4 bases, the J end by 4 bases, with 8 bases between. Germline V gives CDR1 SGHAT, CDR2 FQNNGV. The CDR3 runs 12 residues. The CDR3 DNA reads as TGTGCCAGCAGCTCTACAGCGTACGAGCAGTACTTC. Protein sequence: CASSSTAYEQYF.

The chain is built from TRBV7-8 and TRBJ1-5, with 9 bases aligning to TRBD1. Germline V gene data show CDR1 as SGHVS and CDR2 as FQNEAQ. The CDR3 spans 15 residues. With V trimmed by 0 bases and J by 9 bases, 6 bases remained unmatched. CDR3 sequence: CASSLAPGQGSPQHF. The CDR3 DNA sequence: TGTGCCAGCAGCTTAGCGCCGGGACAGGGCTCGCCCCAGCATTTT.

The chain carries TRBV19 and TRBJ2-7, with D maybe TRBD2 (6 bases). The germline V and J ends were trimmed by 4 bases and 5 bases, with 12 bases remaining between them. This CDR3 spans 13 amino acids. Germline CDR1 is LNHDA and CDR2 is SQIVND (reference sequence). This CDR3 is CASSKLRRDEQYF. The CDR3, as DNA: TGTGCCAGTAGTAAATTAAGGAGGGACGAGCAGTACTTC.

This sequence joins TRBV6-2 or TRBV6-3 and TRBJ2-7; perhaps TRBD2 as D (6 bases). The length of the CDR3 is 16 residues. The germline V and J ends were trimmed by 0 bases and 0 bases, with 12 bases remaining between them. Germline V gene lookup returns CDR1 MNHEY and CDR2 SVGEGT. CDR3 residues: CASSYSGGVLSYEQYF. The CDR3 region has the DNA TGTGCCAGCAGTTACTCAGGCGGGGTCCTCTCCTACGAGCAGTACTTC.